This T cell receptor (beta chain) was sequenced in a study of PD-1 blockade in mismatch repair-deficient tumors. At the level of the study: All were previously treated, progressing patients with over 9 mismatch repair-deficient cancer types. Study-level findings and limits: Rapid post-treatment expansion, then contraction, generally preceding radiologic response, marked tumor-resident clones.

Libraries were prepared by immunoSEQ multiplex PCR; TCRdb keeps only in-frame clonotypes and omits some of them. This table has about 34,000 clones, around 80% appearing once. All patients were mismatch repair deficient, assessed by either PCR or immunohistochemistry. TCRs were sequenced from a few patients responding to pembrolizumab. This clone appeared once. Its antigen remains unidentified. This TCR was recovered from an adult with mismatch repair-deficient cancer. The specimen was PBMCs, collected less than 7 weeks after starting pembrolizumab.

The CDR3 region has the DNA TGTGCCAGCAGGGGCAGGGCGGTCTATAATTCACCCCTCCACTTT. Protein sequence: CASRGRAVYNSPLHF. The chain has TRBV27 and TRBJ1-6; D may be TRBD1 (5 bases). This CDR3 region has 15 residues. In germline, CDR1 is MNHEY, CDR2 SMNVEV (reference sequence). V was shortened by 6 bases and J by 3 bases, with 12 bases between the two germline ends.